Listed here are 14 T cell receptor beta chains from one sample, sequenced in a study of shared clonotypes between healthy human individuals. CD45RO negativity and positive selection for CCR7 defined naive CD8 cells, a population that excluded terminally differentiated effector memory CD45RA+ cells. Using immunoSEQ multiplex PCR, the repertoire was profiled, and TCRdb retains in-frame clones only, with some absent. The data show about 580,000 clones, more than 95% seen once. Sequenced material: naive CD8+ T cells sorted from blood. The receptors were gathered from a man in his thirties or forties in good health.

This chain joins TRBV6-5 and TRBJ2-1; D is ambiguous. Trimming left V 5 bases short and J 4 bases short, with 12 bases between. This CDR3 spans 14 amino acids. Germline V gene sequence: CDR1 MNHEY, CDR2 SVGAGI. CDR3 bases: TGTGCCAGCAGTGGGCTAGGAACATACAATGAGCAGTTCTTC. Amino acids: CASSGLGTYNEQFF.

This clone is a singleton in its sample. The chain uses TRBV7-2 and TRBJ2-4; 10 positions agree with TRBD2. The CDR3 is 16 amino acids. V was pared by 3 bases and J by 0 bases, with 2 bases of the junction left unmatched. Looked up from germline, CDR1 is SGHTA and CDR2 is FQGNSA. CDR3 DNA sequence: TGTGCCAGCAGCTTTCTAGCGGGGGTAGCCAAAAACATTCAGTACTTC. Translated: CASSFLAGVAKNIQYF.

The chain recombines TRBV29-1 with TRBJ2-1; 9 bases map to TRBD2. The CDR3 spans 15 residues. Germline CDR1 and CDR2: SQVTM and ANQGSEA. V gave up 2 bases and J gave up 7 bases; unmatched junction bases: 9. The CDR3 region has the DNA TGCAGCGTTGAATATGTTAGCGGGAGTATTAATGAGCAGTTCTTC. Amino acid sequence: CSVEYVSGSINEQFF.

The CDR3 is CASSHLRVSYNEQFF. The DNA for the CDR3 is TGTGCCAGCAGTCACCTCAGGGTTTCCTACAATGAGCAGTTCTTC. The chain links TRBV6-6 to TRBJ2-1, with TRBD1 as a possible D gene (5 bases). Trimming removed 5 bases from V and 1 base from J, with 12 bases in between. This CDR3 spans 15 amino acids. CDR1 and CDR2 (germline): MNHNY, SVGAGI (reference sequence).

The chain is built from TRBV28 and TRBJ2-7, with 12 bases fitting TRBD2. Trimming at V came to 5 bases and at J to 3 bases, leaving 20 bases not matched to a gene. CDR1 and CDR2 from the germline V gene are MDHEN and SYDVKM. The CDR3 is made up of 20 amino acids. Here the CDR3 DNA reads TGTGCCAGCAGTCCAGGGACAGAAAGACTAGCGGGAGCCAGATTCTACGAGCAGTACTTC. It codes for CASSPGTERLAGARFYEQYF.

This clone was observed once. This sequence joins TRBV7-9 and TRBJ1-4, with TRBD1 matching over 8 bases. Per germline, CDR1 SEHNR and CDR2 FQNEAQ (reference sequence). CDR3 size: 15 residues. V lost 8 bases to trimming and J lost 10 bases; unmatched junction nucleotides: 15. Here the CDR3 DNA reads TGTGCCAGCTTCCGGGCGGGACAGGCTTTGGGAAAACTGTTTTTT. It yields the protein CASFRAGQALGKLFF.

The chain employs TRBV7-6 and TRBJ2-1, with TRBD2 matching over 11 bases. Germline V gene sequence: CDR1 SGHVS, CDR2 FNYEAQ. V lost 5 bases, J lost 4 bases, and 4 bases stayed unmatched. The CDR3 is 15 amino acids. Written as DNA, the CDR3 is TGTGCCAGCAGCGGGACTAGCGGACCTTACAATGAGCAGTTCTTC. This codes for CASSGTSGPYNEQFF.

The genes are TRBV4-1 and TRBJ1-5; the match to TRBD1 covers 7 bases. From germline, CDR1 is MGHRA and CDR2 YSYEKL. The CDR3 is made up of 15 amino acids. V was pared by 0 bases and J by 9 bases, with 8 bases of the junction left unmatched. CDR3 amino acids: CASSQDLTGDRPQHF. The CDR3 DNA reads as TGCGCCAGCAGCCAAGATCTCACAGGGGATAGGCCCCAGCATTTT.

The count of this clone is one. V is TRBV19 and J is TRBJ2-1; D is unclear. The CDR3 has 13 amino acids. Deletions cut 5 bases from V and 9 bases from J, with 14 bases between. CDR1 and CDR2 (germline): LNHDA, SQIVND (reference sequence). In DNA form, the CDR3 reads TGTGCCAGTAGTCGGTCCTCCTTTAGTGAGCAGTTCTTC. Its protein is CASSRSSFSEQFF.

With regard to this clone: Different DNA sequences within this sample yield the same CDR3. The chain is built from TRBV4-1 and TRBJ1-1; no definite D call. The CDR3 has 13 residues. V was clipped by 1 base and J by 1 base, with 4 bases between them. Per germline, CDR1 MGHRA and CDR2 YSYEKL. This CDR3 is CASSQVENTEAFF. The CDR3 bases are TGCGCCAGCAGCCAAGTGGAGAACACTGAAGCTTTCTTT.

In regard to this clone: Additional DNA sequences in this sample encode the identical CDR3. This CDR3 is CASSPPDRVYEQYF. Here the CDR3 DNA reads TGTGCCAGCAGCCCTCCTGACAGGGTCTACGAGCAGTACTTC. The V call is TRBV5-4, the J call TRBJ2-7, with TRBD1 identical over 7 bases. CDR3 length: 14 residues. The germline V gene has CDR1 SGHNT and CDR2 YYREEE (reference sequence). The trim removed 4 bases at V and 3 bases at J, leaving 7 bases unmatched.

In DNA form, the CDR3 reads TGTGCTAGTGGGCATACCCCAGACAGGGTGAATGGCTACACCTTC. This translates into CASGHTPDRVNGYTF. The rearrangement joins TRBV12-5 to TRBJ1-2; TRBD1 matches 7 bases. V dropped 6 bases and J dropped 6; count of bases not matched to a gene: 13. CDR3 length: 15 amino acids. CDR1 is LGHNT and CDR2 is FRNRAP in the germline V gene.

The rearrangement joins TRBV7-9 to TRBJ1-1; D is possibly TRBD1 (6 bases). Germline V gene data show CDR1 as SEHNR and CDR2 as FQNEAQ (reference sequence). The CDR3 has 12 amino acids. V lost 6 bases and J lost 1, with 6 bases in between. CDR3 DNA sequence: TGTGCCAGCAGGACAGGGAACACTGAAGCTTTCTTT. Amino acids: CASRTGNTEAFF.

This clone has only a few counts. The rearrangement joins TRBV2 to TRBJ2-5; possible D gene TRBD2, 6 bases. Looked up from germline, CDR1 is SNHLY and CDR2 is FYNNEI. The CDR3 has 10 residues. The V end lost 8 bases, the J end lost 5 bases, and 6 bases lay between the germline ends. CDR3 amino acids: CASGGETQYF. The CDR3 coding sequence is TGTGCCAGCGGGGGGGAGACCCAGTACTTC.